The next 24 T cell receptor beta chains were all read from a single sample in a study of T cell responses to AZD1222 COVID-19 vaccine. Generated by immunoSEQ multiplex PCR, the TCRdb table keeps only in-frame clones and is missing some. The sample shows about 150,000 clones, approximately 90% of them seen only once. The input for sequencing was peripheral blood, taken on day 0 of AZD1222 vaccination. The receptors derive from an adult in good health.

The chain has TRBV7-2 and TRBJ2-2; tentatively, D is TRBD2 (7 bases). Trimming removed 0 bases at V and 6 bases at J, with 14 bases between. Germline values: CDR1 SGHTA, CDR2 FQGNSA. The CDR3 totals 16 residues. The chain's CDR3 is CASSLALGAGAGELFF. The CDR3 coding sequence is TGTGCCAGCAGCTTAGCGCTGGGGGCGGGGGCCGGGGAGCTGTTTTTT.

This chain joins TRBV18 and TRBJ1-3; 7 nucleotides agree with TRBD1. The CDR3 consists of 15 residues. V trimming: 0 bases; J trimming: 4 bases; junction bases outside the gene matches: 3. Germline CDR1 and CDR2: KGHSH and LQKENI. CDR3 DNA sequence: TGTGCCAGCTCACCACCCACAGGGGTAGGAAACACCATATATTTT. As protein: CASSPPTGVGNTIYF.

The chain combines TRBV7-2 with TRBJ2-7; 8 nucleotides line up with TRBD1. Per germline, CDR1 SGHTA and CDR2 FQGNSA. V gave up 8 bases and J gave up 4 bases; unmatched junction bases: 4. The CDR3 totals 12 residues. CDR3 DNA: TGTGCCAGCGGGACAGGTCTGTACGAGCAGTACTTC. Amino acids: CASGTGLYEQYF.

Only one count was recorded for this clone. The V gene is TRBV5-1, the J gene TRBJ1-5; perhaps TRBD1 as D (6 bases). The germline V gene has CDR1 SGHRS and CDR2 YFSETQ. Trimming took 5 bases from V and 4 from J, leaving 13 bases between them. The CDR3 runs to 14 residues. The CDR3 bases are TGCGCCAGCAGACCCGGGACAATTAATCAGCCCCAGCATTTT. Its translation is CASRPGTINQPQHF. Full variable domain (remainder filled in from reference TRBV5-1 and TRBJ1-5): KAGVTQTPRYLIKTRGQQVTLSCSPISGHRSVSWYQQTPGQGLQFLFEYFSETQRNKGNFPGRFSGRQFSNSRSEMNVSTLELGDSALYLCASRPGTINQPQHFGDGTRLSIL.

The V and J genes are TRBV6-6 and TRBJ1-1; TRBD1 agrees at 7 bases. This CDR3 is 14 amino acids long. After removal of 6 bases from V and 0 bases from J, the junction contained 4 bases not matched to a gene. Germline CDR1 is MNHNY and CDR2 is SVGAGI (reference sequence). The CDR3 DNA sequence: TGTGCCAGCAGAAAACAGGGGTTGAACACTGAAGCTTTCTTT. Residues: CASRKQGLNTEAFF.

This clone has only a few counts. Other DNA sequences in the same sample also yield this CDR3. V gene TRBV6-1 combines with J gene TRBJ1-3; no definite D call. Germline V CDR1 and CDR2: MNHNS, SASEGT. V dropped 0 bases and J dropped 5 bases, with 2 bases sitting between them. CDR3 length: 12 residues. The CDR3 here is CASSEARNTIYF. CDR3 DNA sequence: TGTGCCAGCAGTGAAGCCCGAAACACCATATATTTT.

The chain employs TRBV28 and TRBJ2-3; D not resolved. V lost 8 bases and J 0 bases, leaving 24 bases between the germline ends. The CDR3 contains 18 residues. Per the germline V gene, CDR1 is MDHEN and CDR2 is SYDVKM. The CDR3 loop reads CASEDGYWRIKSTDTQYF. For the CDR3, the DNA is TGTGCCAGCGAGGACGGGTACTGGCGGATAAAAAGCACAGATACGCAGTATTTT.

The chain joins TRBV3-1 (or the pseudogene TRBV3-2) to TRBJ1-6; D uncertain. Germline V gives CDR1 LGHDT, CDR2 YNNKEL (reference sequence). V was pared by 5 bases and J by 9 bases, with 8 bases between. The CDR3 runs to 12 residues. The CDR3 bases are TGTGCCAGCAGCATCGGGGTTTCACCCCTCCACTTT. It codes for CASSIGVSPLHF.

V and J are TRBV2 and TRBJ1-2; 11 bases line up with TRBD1. The CDR3 has 15 amino acids. The germline V gene has CDR1 SNHLY and CDR2 FYNNEI. V dropped 2 bases and J dropped 8; count of bases not matched to a gene: 7. The chain's CDR3 is CASSEHRTGGLGYTF. The CDR3 DNA follows: TGTGCCAGCAGTGAACACCGGACAGGGGGCCTCGGCTACACCTTC.

The gene calls are TRBV6-1 and TRBJ1-1, with D tentatively TRBD1 (5 bases). The germline CDR1 and CDR2 sequences are MNHNS and SASEGT. CDR3 length: 14 amino acids. V gave up 0 bases and J gave up 7 bases, with 12 bases separating them. The CDR3 coding sequence is TGTGCCAGCAGTGAAGCTCTCCGGGGGGATGAAGCTTTCTTT. This encodes CASSEALRGDEAFF.

DNA for the CDR3: TGTGCCAGCAGCTTAGGGGATTACTACGAGCAGTACTTC. Residues: CASSLGDYYEQYF. The chain combines TRBV7-2 with TRBJ2-5; D is unclear. The better agreement between TRBJ2-7 and the DNA end casts doubt on the J call. Germline V gene lookup returns CDR1 SGHTA and CDR2 FQGNSA. The CDR3 is 13 amino acids.

In this sample, this clone turned up once. V usage is TRBV2 and J usage is TRBJ1-6; D unresolved. The CDR3 runs to 16 residues. Between the trimmed V and J ends, which lost 5 bases and 0 bases, there was a span of 11 bases. CDR1 and CDR2 (germline): SNHLY, FYNNEI. DNA of the CDR3: TGTGCCAGCAGTCTGGACGGAAGCTCCTATAATTCACCCCTCCACTTT. It specifies CASSLDGSSYNSPLHF.

This sequence joins TRBV6-5 and TRBJ1-2; D is unresolved. Germline CDR1 reads MNHEY; CDR2 reads SVGAGI. The V end lost 2 bases, the J end lost 5 bases, and 12 bases lay between the germline ends. This CDR3 has 14 residues. CDR3 sequence (DNA): TGTGCCAGCAGTTACGGCCCACGAGGGTATGGCTACACCTTC. Amino acid sequence: CASSYGPRGYGYTF.

This sequence joins TRBV5-4 and TRBJ2-6, with D perhaps TRBD1 (6 bases). The V gene's germline CDR1 is SGHNT and CDR2 YYREEE (reference sequence). V was trimmed by 1 base and J by 0 bases, leaving 11 bases between them. CDR3 size: 17 residues. CDR3 amino acids: CASSLNRASSGANVLTF. DNA for the CDR3: TGTGCCAGCAGCTTGAACAGGGCGAGCTCTGGGGCCAACGTCCTGACTTTC. Full variable domain (rest looked up from reference TRBV5-4 and TRBJ2-6): ETGVTQSPTHLIKTRGQQVTLRCSSQSGHNTVSWYQQALGQGPQFIFQYYREEENGRGNFPPRFSGLQFPNYSSELNVNALELDDSALYLCASSLNRASSGANVLTFGAGSRLTVL.

The chain carries TRBV5-4 and TRBJ2-5; D gene uncertain. Between the trimmed V and J ends, which lost 5 bases and 3 bases, there was a span of 14 bases. CDR1 and CDR2 (germline): SGHNT, YYREEE (reference sequence). This CDR3 is 14 amino acids long. CDR3 sequence: CASSPDWNEETQYF. CDR3 in DNA: TGTGCCAGCAGTCCAGACTGGAACGAAGAGACCCAGTACTTC. Full variable domain (rest looked up from reference TRBV5-4 and TRBJ2-5): ETGVTQSPTHLIKTRGQQVTLRCSSQSGHNTVSWYQQALGQGPQFIFQYYREEENGRGNFPPRFSGLQFPNYSSELNVNALELDDSALYLCASSPDWNEETQYFGPGTRLLVL.

The chain is built from TRBV7-2 and TRBJ1-1; D is unclear. V lost 6 bases and J 3 bases, leaving 11 bases between the germline ends. CDR3 length equals 13 residues. The germline CDR1 and CDR2 sequences are SGHTA and FQGNSA. In DNA, the CDR3 is TGTGCCAGCAGTGCGGTTATGTACACTGAAGCTTTCTTT. Protein: CASSAVMYTEAFF. The full variable domain, its missing parts supplied by reference TRBV7-2 and TRBJ1-1, is GAGVSQSPSNKVTEKGKDVELRCDPISGHTALYWYRQSLGQGLEFLIYFQGNSAPDKSGLPSDRFSAERTGGSVSTLTIQRTQQEDSAVYLCASSAVMYTEAFFGQGTRLTVV.

This chain links TRBV4-1 with TRBJ1-6; D call uncertain. Germline CDR1 is MGHRA and CDR2 is YSYEKL. The CDR3 sequence is 13 residues long. Trimming pared 4 bases from V and 5 bases from J, leaving 6 bases between. The CDR3 loop reads CASSPFNNSPLHF. The CDR3 bases are TGCGCCAGCAGCCCTTTTAATAATTCACCCCTCCACTTT.

This rearrangement joins TRBV24-1 to TRBJ2-2, with D possibly being TRBD1 (5 bases). Deletions cut 0 bases from V and 0 bases from J, with 7 bases between. This CDR3 has 16 amino acids. The germline gives CDR1 KGHDR, CDR2 SFDVKD. CDR3 amino acids: CATSDLRQSNTGELFF. The CDR3, as DNA: TGTGCCACCAGTGATTTGCGACAGTCGAACACCGGGGAGCTGTTTTTT.

J is TRBJ1-3 and V is TRBV15; tentatively, D is TRBD1 (6 bases). The V end lost 1 base, the J end lost 8 bases, and 9 bases lay between the germline ends. Per germline, CDR1 LNHNV and CDR2 YYDKDF (reference sequence). The CDR3 totals 13 residues. The CDR3 DNA reads as TGTGCCACCAGCAGAGGGACAGAGCACACCATATATTTT. This sequence encodes CATSRGTEHTIYF.

The gene calls are TRBV20-1 and TRBJ2-7; TRBD2 matches 10 bases. V gave up 3 bases and J gave up 0 bases; unmatched junction bases: 8. Germline V gives CDR1 DFQATT, CDR2 SNEGSKA (reference sequence). The CDR3 length is 16 residues. The CDR3 protein is CSASPLAGALSYEQYF. CDR3 DNA: TGCAGTGCTAGTCCCCTAGCGGGGGCCCTCTCCTACGAGCAGTACTTC.

The V call is TRBV16, the J call TRBJ1-2, with 7 bases that match TRBD1. This CDR3 is built from 14 residues. Germline CDR1 and CDR2: KGHSY and FQNENV. The ends lost 4 bases at V and 5 bases at J; junction bases unmatched: 7. CDR3 protein: CASSRDRARYGYTF. The CDR3 DNA reads TGTGCCAGCAGCCGAGACAGGGCTAGGTATGGCTACACCTTC.

This clone has a handful of counts. V usage is TRBV3-1 (or the pseudogene TRBV3-2) and J usage is TRBJ1-5; the D is unclear. The CDR3 runs 14 residues. Per germline, CDR1 LGHDT and CDR2 YNNKEL (reference sequence). Trimming took off 1 base at V and 6 bases at J, with 10 bases between the two ends. The CDR3: CASSQGRGSQPQHF. The CDR3 nucleotides are TGTGCCAGCAGCCAAGGCCGGGGATCTCAGCCCCAGCATTTT.

This chain links TRBV6-2 or TRBV6-3 with TRBJ2-7; 7 bases line up with TRBD1. The trim removed 6 bases at V and 3 bases at J, leaving 8 bases unmatched. The CDR3 is 14 amino acids. From germline, CDR1 is MNHEY and CDR2 SVGEGT. CDR3 residues: CASSIGTVGYEQYF. The CDR3 DNA sequence: TGTGCCAGCAGCATCGGGACAGTGGGCTACGAGCAGTACTTC.

The chain employs TRBV19 and TRBJ1-5, with 8 nucleotides matching TRBD1. The CDR3 has 14 residues. Germline values: CDR1 LNHDA, CDR2 SQIVND (reference sequence). The ends lost 5 bases at V and 7 bases at J; junction bases unmatched: 7. The CDR3 reads CASSASGGTQPQHF. The CDR3 DNA sequence: TGTGCCAGTAGTGCATCAGGGGGCACACAGCCCCAGCATTTT.